A single sample gave rise to the 9 T cell receptor beta chains below, sequenced in a study of blood T cell repertoires in COVID-19. Produced via immunoSEQ multiplex PCR; TCRdb's table is partial and in-frame only. Here the sample spans approximately 300,000 clones, more than 80% being singletons. Sequencing was carried out using peripheral blood. The receptors come from a man aged 18 to 30 who had recovered from COVID-19.

The chain is built from TRBV20-1 and TRBJ1-5, with D possibly TRBD1 on 5 matching bases. Between the trimmed V and J ends, which lost 3 bases and 3 bases, there was a span of 15 bases. The V gene's germline CDR1 is DFQATT and CDR2 SNEGSKA (reference sequence). This CDR3 contains 15 residues. CDR3 protein: CSASHRGFPNQPQHF. The CDR3 DNA follows: TGCAGTGCTAGTCATCGGGGGTTTCCCAATCAGCCCCAGCATTTT.

The rearrangement joins TRBV7-9 to TRBJ2-7; TRBD1 is a possible D gene (5 bases). Trimming removed 2 bases at V and 6 bases at J, with 29 bases between. CDR3 length: 19 residues. CDR1 SEHNR and CDR2 FQNEAQ come from the germline V gene (reference sequence). In nucleotides, the CDR3 is TGTGCCAGCAGCTTACCCTATGGACGGACACCTCAAAACCTCCTCGAGCAGTACTTC. Encoded protein: CASSLPYGRTPQNLLEQYF.

The CDR3: CASSLDRRGYAFF. The CDR3 DNA reads TGTGCCAGCAGCTTAGATAGGCGGGGGTATGCTTTCTTT. The chain combines TRBV11-3 with TRBJ1-1; maybe TRBD1 (5 bases). The CDR3 loop spans 13 amino acids. Germline assignment: CDR1 SGHNT and CDR2 YENEEA. The V and J ends lost 0 bases and 11 bases respectively, with 13 bases between them.

The chain employs TRBV19 and TRBJ2-5; 8 bases are a match to TRBD1. The junction had 11 bases not matched to a gene; V was cut back by 6 bases and J by 5 bases. The V gene's germline CDR1 is LNHDA and CDR2 SQIVND (reference sequence). This CDR3 comprises 15 residues. The CDR3 nucleotides are TGTGCCAGTAGAACAATGTCAGGGGGCTGGGAGACCCAGTACTTC. It codes for CASRTMSGGWETQYF.

The chain uses TRBV6-2 or TRBV6-3 and TRBJ1-1; 7 nucleotides agree with TRBD1. This CDR3 spans 14 amino acids. J lost 4 bases, V lost 4 bases, and 6 bases had no gene match. CDR1 and CDR2 from the germline V gene are MNHEY and SVGEGT. CDR3 nucleotide sequence: TGTGCCAGCAGTTGGAGGGGGCCGGGCACTGAAGCTTTCTTT. This sequence encodes CASSWRGPGTEAFF.

The chain combines TRBV27 with TRBJ2-1, with 9 bases that match TRBD1. The germline CDR1 and CDR2 sequences are MNHEY and SMNVEV (reference sequence). The V segment lost 5 bases and the J segment 3 bases; nucleotides outside the gene matches: 8. This CDR3 has 16 amino acids. For the CDR3, the DNA is TGTGCCAGCAGTCCGGACACAGGGGGCCACTACAATGAGCAGTTCTTC. Protein product: CASSPDTGGHYNEQFF.

This sequence joins TRBV7-2 and TRBJ2-3; D unresolved. This CDR3 region has 15 residues. From germline, CDR1 is SGHTA and CDR2 FQGNSA. V lost 5 bases to trimming and J lost 1 base, with 13 bases between them. CDR3 amino acids: CASSLPRIGTDTQYF. DNA of the CDR3: TGTGCCAGCAGCCTCCCTAGAATAGGCACAGATACGCAGTATTTT.

The genes are TRBV10-3 and TRBJ2-5; D is perhaps TRBD1 (6 bases). Germline V CDR1 and CDR2: ENHRY, SYGVKD. The CDR3 extends over 14 amino acids. V was clipped by 6 bases and J by 1 base, with 12 bases between them. The CDR3 DNA sequence: TGTGCCATCAGCGCTGGACAGTCCCAAGAGACCCAGTACTTC. Its translation is CAISAGQSQETQYF.

The chain employs TRBV19 and TRBJ1-5; weak D call: TRBD1 (5 bases). Trimming cost V 3 bases and J 3 bases, with 12 bases left between them. The germline V gene encodes CDR1 LNHDA and CDR2 SQIVND (reference sequence). The CDR3 extends over 15 amino acids. The CDR3 protein is CASSIGGTINQPQHF. The CDR3 DNA is TGTGCCAGTAGTATTGGCGGGACTATCAATCAGCCCCAGCATTTT.